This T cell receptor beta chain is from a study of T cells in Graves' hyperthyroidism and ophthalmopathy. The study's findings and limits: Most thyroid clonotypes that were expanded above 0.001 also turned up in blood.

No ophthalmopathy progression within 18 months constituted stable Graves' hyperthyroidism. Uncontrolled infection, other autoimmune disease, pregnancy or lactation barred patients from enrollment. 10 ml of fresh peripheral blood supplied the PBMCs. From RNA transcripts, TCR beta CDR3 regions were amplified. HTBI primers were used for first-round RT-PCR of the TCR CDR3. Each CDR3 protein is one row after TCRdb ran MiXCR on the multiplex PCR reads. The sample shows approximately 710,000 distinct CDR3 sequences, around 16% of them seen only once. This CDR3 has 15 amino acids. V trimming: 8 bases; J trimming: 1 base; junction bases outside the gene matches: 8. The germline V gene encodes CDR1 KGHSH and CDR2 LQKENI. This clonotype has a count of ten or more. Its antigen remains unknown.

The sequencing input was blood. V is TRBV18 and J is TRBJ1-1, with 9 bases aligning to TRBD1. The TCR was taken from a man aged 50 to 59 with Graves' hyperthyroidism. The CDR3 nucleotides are TGTGCCAGCAGCCCGGGACAGGGAGGGAACACTGAAGCTTTCTTT. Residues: CASSPGQGGNTEAFF.